This T cell receptor (beta chain) was found in a study of identifying expanded T cells in peripheral blood. Concerning this clone: This same CDR3 is encoded by further DNA sequences in the sample.

The method was immunoSEQ multiplex PCR; TCRdb's version includes in-frame clones alone and lacks a portion of them. The data hold about 130,000 clones, with 80% to 90% observed a single time. The V end lost 3 bases, the J end lost 5 bases, and 6 bases lay between the germline ends. The CDR3 loop spans 11 amino acids. CDR1 is DFQATT and CDR2 is SNEGSKA in the germline V gene (reference sequence). What was sequenced was blood. The clonotype comes from a person between 18 and 70 years old in good health. The chain carries TRBV20-1 and TRBJ2-3; possibly TRBD2 for D (6 bases). CDR3 nucleotides: TGCAGTGCTAGGGGGGGAGATACGCAGTATTTT. Translating it yields CSARGGDTQYF.